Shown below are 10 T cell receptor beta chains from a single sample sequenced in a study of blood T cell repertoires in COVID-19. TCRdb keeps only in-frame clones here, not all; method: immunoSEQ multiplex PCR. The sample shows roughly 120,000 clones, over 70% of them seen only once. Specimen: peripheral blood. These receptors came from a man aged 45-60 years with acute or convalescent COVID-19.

CDR3 bases: TGTGCCATCAGTGAGAGGGACAGGGGTGTCTACGAGCAGTACTTC. This sequence encodes CAISERDRGVYEQYF. The chain employs TRBV10-3 and TRBJ2-7, with 10 bases fitting TRBD1. V gave up 2 bases and J gave up 3 bases; unmatched junction bases: 4. Looked up from germline, CDR1 is ENHRY and CDR2 is SYGVKD. The length of the CDR3 is 15 residues.

In nucleotides, the CDR3 is TGTGCCAGCAGTTCCCGACAGGCCCCCTATGGCTACACCTTC. Its protein is CASSSRQAPYGYTF. V usage is TRBV28 and J usage is TRBJ1-2; tentatively, D is TRBD1 (6 bases). Germline CDR1 reads MDHEN; CDR2 reads SYDVKM. Between the trimmed V and J ends, which lost 4 bases and 4 bases, there was a span of 13 bases. CDR3 length: 14 amino acids.

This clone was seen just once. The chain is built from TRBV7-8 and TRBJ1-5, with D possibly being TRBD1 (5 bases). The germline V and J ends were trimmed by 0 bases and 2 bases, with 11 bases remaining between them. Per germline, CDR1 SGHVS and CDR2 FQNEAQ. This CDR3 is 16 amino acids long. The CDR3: CASSLAAREGNQPQHF. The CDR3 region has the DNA TGTGCCAGCAGCTTAGCTGCCAGGGAGGGCAATCAGCCCCAGCATTTT.

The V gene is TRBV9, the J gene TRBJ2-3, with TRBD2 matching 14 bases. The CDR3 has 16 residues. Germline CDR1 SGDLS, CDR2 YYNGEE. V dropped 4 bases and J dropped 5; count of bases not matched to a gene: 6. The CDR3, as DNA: TGTGCCAGCAGCCCTCGACTAGCGGGGGGGCAAGATACGCAGTATTTT. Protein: CASSPRLAGGQDTQYF.

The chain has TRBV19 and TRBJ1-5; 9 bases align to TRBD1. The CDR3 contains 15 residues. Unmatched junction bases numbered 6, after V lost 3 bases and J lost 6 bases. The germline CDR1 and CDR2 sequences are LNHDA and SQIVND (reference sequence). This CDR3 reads CASSMGDRVSQPQHF. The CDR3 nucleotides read TGTGCCAGTAGTATGGGGGACAGGGTGAGTCAGCCCCAGCATTTT. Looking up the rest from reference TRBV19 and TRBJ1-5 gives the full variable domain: DGGITQSPKYLFRKEGQNVTLSCEQNLNHDAMYWYRQDPGQGLRLIYYSQIVNDFQKGDIAEGYSVSREKKESFPLTVTSAQKNPTAFYLCASSMGDRVSQPQHFGDGTRLSIL.

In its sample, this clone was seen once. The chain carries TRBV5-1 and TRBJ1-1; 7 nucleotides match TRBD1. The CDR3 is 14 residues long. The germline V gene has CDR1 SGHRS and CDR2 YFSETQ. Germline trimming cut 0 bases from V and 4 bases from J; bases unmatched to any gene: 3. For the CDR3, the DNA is TGCGCCAGCAGCTTGGCCCCAGGGGGCACTGAAGCTTTCTTT. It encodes CASSLAPGGTEAFF.

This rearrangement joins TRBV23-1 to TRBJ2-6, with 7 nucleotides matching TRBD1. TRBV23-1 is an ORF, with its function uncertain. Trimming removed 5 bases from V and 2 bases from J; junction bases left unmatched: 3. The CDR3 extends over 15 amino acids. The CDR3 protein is CASSTTGAGANVLTF. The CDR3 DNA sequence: TGCGCCAGCAGTACAACAGGGGCTGGGGCCAACGTCCTGACTTTC.

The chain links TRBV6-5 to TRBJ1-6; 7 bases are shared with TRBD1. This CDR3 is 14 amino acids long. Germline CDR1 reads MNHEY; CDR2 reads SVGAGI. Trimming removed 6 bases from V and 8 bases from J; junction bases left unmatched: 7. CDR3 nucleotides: TGTGCCAGCAGGATACAGGGGTTAGATTCACCCCTCCACTTT. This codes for CASRIQGLDSPLHF.

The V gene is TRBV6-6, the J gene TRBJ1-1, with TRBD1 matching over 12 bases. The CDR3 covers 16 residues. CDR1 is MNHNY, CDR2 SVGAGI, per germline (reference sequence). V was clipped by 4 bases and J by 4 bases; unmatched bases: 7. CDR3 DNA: TGTGCCAGCAGTTTCCCGGGACAGGGGGCCGGCACTGAAGCTTTCTTT. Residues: CASSFPGQGAGTEAFF.

In DNA, the CDR3 is TGTGCCTATTCGACAGGGAACTATGGCTACACCTTC. It specifies CAYSTGNYGYTF. The chain is built from TRBV30 and TRBJ1-2, with 7 bases that match TRBD1. Germline CDR1 reads GTSNPN; CDR2 reads SVGIG (reference sequence). V trimming: 7 bases; J trimming: 2 bases; junction bases outside the gene matches: 4. This CDR3 contains 12 residues.